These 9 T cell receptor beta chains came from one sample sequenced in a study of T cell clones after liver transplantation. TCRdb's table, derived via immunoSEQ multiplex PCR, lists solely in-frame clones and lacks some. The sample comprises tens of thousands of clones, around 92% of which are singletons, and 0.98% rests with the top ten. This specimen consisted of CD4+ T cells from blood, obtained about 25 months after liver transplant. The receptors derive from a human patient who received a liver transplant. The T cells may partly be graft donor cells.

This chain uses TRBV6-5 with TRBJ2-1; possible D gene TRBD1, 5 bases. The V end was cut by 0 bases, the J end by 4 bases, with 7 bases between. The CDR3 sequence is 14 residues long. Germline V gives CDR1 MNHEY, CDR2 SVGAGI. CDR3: CASSYSAGYNEQFF. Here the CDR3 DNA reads TGTGCCAGCAGTTACTCGGCAGGGTACAATGAGCAGTTCTTC.

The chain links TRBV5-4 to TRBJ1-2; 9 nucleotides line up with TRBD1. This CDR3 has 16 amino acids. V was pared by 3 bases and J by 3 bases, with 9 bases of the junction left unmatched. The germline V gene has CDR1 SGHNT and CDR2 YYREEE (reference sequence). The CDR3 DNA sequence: TGTGCCAGCAGCTCGGGACAGGGAAGGTACGACTATGGCTACACCTTC. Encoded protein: CASSSGQGRYDYGYTF.

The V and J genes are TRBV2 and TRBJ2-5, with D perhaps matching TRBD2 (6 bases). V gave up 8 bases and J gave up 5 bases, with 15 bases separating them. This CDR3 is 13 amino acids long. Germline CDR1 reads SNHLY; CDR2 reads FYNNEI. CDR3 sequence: CASGRDSFETQYF. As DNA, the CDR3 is TGTGCCAGCGGGCGGGACTCCTTCGAGACCCAGTACTTC.

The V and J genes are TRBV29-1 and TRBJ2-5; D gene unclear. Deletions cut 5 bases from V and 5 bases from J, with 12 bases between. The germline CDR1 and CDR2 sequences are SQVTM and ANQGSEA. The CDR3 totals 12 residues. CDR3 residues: CSVPANDETQYF. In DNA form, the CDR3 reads TGCAGCGTTCCGGCAAACGACGAGACCCAGTACTTC.

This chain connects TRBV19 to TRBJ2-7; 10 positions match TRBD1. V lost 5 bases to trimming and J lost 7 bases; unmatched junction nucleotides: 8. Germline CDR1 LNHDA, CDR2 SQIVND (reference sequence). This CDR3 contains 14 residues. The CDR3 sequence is CASSPGTGVGEQYF. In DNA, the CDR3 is TGTGCCAGTAGTCCGGGGACAGGGGTCGGGGAGCAGTACTTC. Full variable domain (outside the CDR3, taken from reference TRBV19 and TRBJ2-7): DGGITQSPKYLFRKEGQNVTLSCEQNLNHDAMYWYRQDPGQGLRLIYYSQIVNDFQKGDIAEGYSVSREKKESFPLTVTSAQKNPTAFYLCASSPGTGVGEQYFGPGTRLTVT.

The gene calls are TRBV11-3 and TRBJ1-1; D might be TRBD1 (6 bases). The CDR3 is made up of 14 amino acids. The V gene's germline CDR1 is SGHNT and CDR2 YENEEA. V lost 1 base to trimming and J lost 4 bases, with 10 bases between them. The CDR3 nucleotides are TGTGCCAGCAGCTTAGCGGGGGGCCGCACTGAAGCTTTCTTT. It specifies CASSLAGGRTEAFF.

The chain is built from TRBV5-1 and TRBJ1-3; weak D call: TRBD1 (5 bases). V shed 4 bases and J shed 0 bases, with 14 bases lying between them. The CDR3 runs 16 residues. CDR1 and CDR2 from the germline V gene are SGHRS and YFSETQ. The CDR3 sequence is CASSGGAADSGNTIYF. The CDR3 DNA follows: TGCGCCAGCAGCGGAGGGGCTGCCGACTCTGGAAACACCATATATTTT.

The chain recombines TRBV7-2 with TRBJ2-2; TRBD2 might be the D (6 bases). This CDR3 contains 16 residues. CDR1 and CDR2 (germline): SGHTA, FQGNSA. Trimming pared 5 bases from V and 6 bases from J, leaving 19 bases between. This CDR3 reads CASSRPAGLTPGELFF. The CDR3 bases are TGTGCCAGCAGCCGCCCAGCGGGCCTGACCCCCGGGGAGCTGTTTTTT.

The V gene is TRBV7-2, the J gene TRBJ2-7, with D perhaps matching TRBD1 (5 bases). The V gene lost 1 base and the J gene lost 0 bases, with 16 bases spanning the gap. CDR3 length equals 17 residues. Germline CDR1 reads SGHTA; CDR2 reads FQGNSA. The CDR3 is CASSLGGSGAVSYEQYF. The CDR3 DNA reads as TGTGCCAGCAGCTTAGGTGGTAGTGGGGCGGTCTCCTACGAGCAGTACTTC.